Listed below are T cell receptor beta chains from one sample, sequenced in a study of blood T cell repertoires in COVID-19. Clones were sequenced by immunoSEQ multiplex PCR, and TCRdb holds only the in-frame ones, with some missing. The profile covers a few hundred thousand clones, with about 83% appearing a single time and 10% taken by the ten largest. The material sequenced was PBMCs or T cells enriched from blood (not recorded which). These receptors originate from a woman between 50 and 59 years old who had recovered from COVID-19. Each CDR3 is given with its conserved first and last residue. Fields, in order: CDR3 protein, CDR3 DNA, V gene, D gene, clone size, J gene. The D gene is left open where the match is weak. Where a row states a size, it is once, few, many or the class of an expanded clone; other rows omit it.

CDR3aa: CASSDRTGGNQPQHF
CDR3nt: TGTGCCAGCAGTGACCGGACAGGGGGGAATCAGCCCCAGCATTTT
v_gene: TRBV2
d_gene: TRBD1
abundance: once
j_gene: TRBJ1-5

CDR3aa: CASRRTGTGNYEQYF
CDR3nt: TGTGCCAGCAGAAGAACCGGGACAGGGAACTACGAGCAGTACTTC
v_gene: TRBV27
d_gene: TRBD1
abundance: .
j_gene: TRBJ2-7

CDR3aa: CASTWGGIAGELFF
CDR3nt: TGTGCCAGCACGTGGGGGGGAATCGCCGGGGAGCTGTTTTTT
v_gene: TRBV27
d_gene: TRBD2
abundance: .
j_gene: TRBJ2-2

CDR3aa: CASSSLQESGYTF
CDR3nt: TGTGCCAGCAGCTCGCTACAGGAGAGTGGCTACACCTTC
v_gene: TRBV5-5
d_gene: .
abundance: .
j_gene: TRBJ1-2

CDR3aa: CASSPLSASNRWTEAFF
CDR3nt: TGTGCCAGCTCACCACTTTCAGCTTCGAACAGGTGGACTGAAGCTTTCTTT
v_gene: TRBV18
d_gene: .
abundance: .
j_gene: TRBJ1-1

CDR3aa: CASSLPGQTNTEAFF
CDR3nt: TGTGCCAGCAGCTTACCGGGACAAACGAACACTGAAGCTTTCTTT
v_gene: TRBV7-9
d_gene: .
abundance: few
j_gene: TRBJ1-1

CDR3aa: CASSSLTGGREQFF
CDR3nt: TGTGCCAGCAGCTCACTGACAGGGGGCCGTGAGCAGTTCTTC
v_gene: TRBV7-9
d_gene: TRBD1
abundance: .
j_gene: TRBJ2-1

CDR3aa: CASSYGRGEQYF
CDR3nt: TGTGCCAGCAGTTACGGCAGGGGCGAGCAGTACTTC
v_gene: TRBV6-2/TRBV6-3
d_gene: .
abundance: .
j_gene: TRBJ2-7

CDR3aa: CASRRLQGGTGELFF
CDR3nt: TGTGCCAGCAGACGATTACAGGGGGGGACCGGGGAGCTGTTTTTT
v_gene: TRBV27
d_gene: .
abundance: .
j_gene: TRBJ2-2

CDR3aa: CASSLVTANSNQPQHF
CDR3nt: TGTGCCAGCAGCTTGGTTACAGCAAATAGCAATCAGCCCCAGCATTTT
v_gene: TRBV11-1
d_gene: .
abundance: few
j_gene: TRBJ1-5

CDR3aa: CATSRGGGYEQYF
CDR3nt: TGTGCCACCAGCCGAGGCGGGGGCTACGAGCAGTACTTC
v_gene: TRBV24-1
d_gene: TRBD2
abundance: .
j_gene: TRBJ2-7

CDR3aa: CASSQTGGNEQFF
CDR3nt: TGCGCCAGCAGCCAGACAGGGGGCAATGAGCAGTTCTTC
v_gene: TRBV4-1
d_gene: TRBD1
abundance: .
j_gene: TRBJ2-1

CDR3aa: CASSHSRGYQPQHF
CDR3nt: TGCGCCAGCAGCCATTCAAGGGGCTATCAGCCCCAGCATTTT
v_gene: TRBV4-1
d_gene: .
abundance: once
j_gene: TRBJ1-5

CDR3aa: CASSSSGGGNYGYTF
CDR3nt: TGCGCCAGCAGCTCCTCAGGGGGCGGTAACTATGGCTACACCTTC
v_gene: TRBV5-1
d_gene: TRBD1
abundance: .
j_gene: TRBJ1-2

CDR3aa: CASNLRRQGAARGQPQHF
CDR3nt: TGTGCCAGTAACCTCCGACGACAGGGGGCCGCCCGGGGTCAGCCCCAGCATTTT
v_gene: TRBV19
d_gene: TRBD1
abundance: .
j_gene: TRBJ1-5

CDR3aa: CASSLKPGTVETQYF
CDR3nt: TGCGCCAGCAGCCTAAAACCCGGGACAGTGGAGACCCAGTACTTC
v_gene: TRBV5-1
d_gene: TRBD1
abundance: .
j_gene: TRBJ2-5

CDR3aa: CASSLSTRGVVGETQYF
CDR3nt: TGTGCCAGCAGCTTATCAACACGCGGGGTAGTGGGAGAGACCCAGTACTTC
v_gene: TRBV7-9
d_gene: .
abundance: .
j_gene: TRBJ2-5

CDR3aa: CAWSLKGDQPQHF
CDR3nt: TGTGCCTGGAGTTTAAAGGGGGATCAGCCCCAGCATTTT
v_gene: TRBV30
d_gene: .
abundance: .
j_gene: TRBJ1-5

CDR3aa: CASSSGVQETQYF
CDR3nt: TGCGCCAGCAGCTCAGGGGTCCAAGAGACCCAGTACTTC
v_gene: TRBV5-1
d_gene: .
abundance: .
j_gene: TRBJ2-5

CDR3aa: CASSLLAGGNTGELFF
CDR3nt: TGCGCCAGCAGCTTATTGGCTGGAGGGAACACCGGGGAGCTGTTTTTT
v_gene: TRBV5-1
d_gene: .
abundance: .
j_gene: TRBJ2-2

CDR3aa: CASSFRSSGEQYF
CDR3nt: TGTGCCAGTAGCTTCCGGTCATCGGGGGAGCAGTACTTC
v_gene: TRBV19
d_gene: .
abundance: .
j_gene: TRBJ2-7

CDR3aa: CASSGTSGETQYF
CDR3nt: TGTGCCAGCAGCGGTACTAGCGGAGAGACCCAGTACTTC
v_gene: TRBV9
d_gene: TRBD2
abundance: .
j_gene: TRBJ2-5

CDR3aa: CASSRWDRDYGYTF
CDR3nt: TGCGCCAGCAGCCGGTGGGACAGGGATTATGGCTACACCTTC
v_gene: TRBV5-1
d_gene: TRBD1
abundance: once
j_gene: TRBJ1-2

CDR3aa: CASSEFTGTAPLSGNTIYF
CDR3nt: TGTGCCAGCAGTGAGTTTACCGGGACAGCCCCTCTCTCTGGAAACACCATATATTTT
v_gene: TRBV6-1
d_gene: TRBD1
abundance: .
j_gene: TRBJ1-3

CDR3aa: CASSRDYNEQFF
CDR3nt: TGTGCCAGCAGCCGGGACTACAATGAGCAGTTCTTC
v_gene: TRBV5-5
d_gene: .
abundance: .
j_gene: TRBJ2-1

CDR3aa: CASSPNRRTSGGIRNIQYF
CDR3nt: TGTGCCAGCAGCCCGAACCGGCGGACTAGCGGGGGAATCAGGAACATTCAGTACTTC
v_gene: TRBV5-6
d_gene: TRBD2
abundance: once
j_gene: TRBJ2-4

CDR3aa: CASSDTSTGVMLASDTQYF
CDR3nt: TGTGCCAGCAGTGACACGTCGACAGGGGTTATGCTGGCTTCAGATACGCAGTATTTT
v_gene: TRBV6-4
d_gene: TRBD1
abundance: .
j_gene: TRBJ2-3

CDR3aa: CASSLAWSGGEAFF
CDR3nt: TGTGCCAGCAGCTTAGCTTGGTCCGGAGGTGAAGCTTTCTTT
v_gene: TRBV7-2
d_gene: .
abundance: once
j_gene: TRBJ1-1

CDR3aa: CASSELLSYEQYF
CDR3nt: TGTGCCAGTTCTGAACTGCTTTCCTACGAGCAGTACTTC
v_gene: TRBV19
d_gene: .
abundance: .
j_gene: TRBJ2-7

CDR3aa: CASSDRSGVNNYGYTF
CDR3nt: TGTGCCAGCAGTGATAGATCAGGGGTCAACAACTATGGCTACACCTTC
v_gene: TRBV25-1
d_gene: .
abundance: .
j_gene: TRBJ1-2

CDR3aa: CASSPPAGYEQYF
CDR3nt: TGTGCCAGCAGCCCGCCGGCGGGCTACGAGCAGTACTTC
v_gene: TRBV11-1
d_gene: .
abundance: once
j_gene: TRBJ2-7

CDR3aa: CAISIGQTTGELFF
CDR3nt: TGTGCCATCAGTATCGGACAGACCACCGGGGAGCTGTTTTTT
v_gene: TRBV10-3
d_gene: .
abundance: .
j_gene: TRBJ2-2

CDR3aa: CARLAPNSPLHF
CDR3nt: TGTGCCCGCTTGGCCCCCAATTCACCCCTCCACTTT
v_gene: TRBV30
d_gene: .
abundance: .
j_gene: TRBJ1-6

CDR3aa: CASSLWGGGDTEAFF
CDR3nt: TGTGCCAGCAGCTTGTGGGGAGGGGGGGACACTGAAGCTTTCTTT
v_gene: TRBV5-4
d_gene: .
abundance: .
j_gene: TRBJ1-1

CDR3aa: CASSQAGFYGYTF
CDR3nt: TGTGCCAGCAGCCAAGCGGGGTTCTATGGCTACACCTTC
v_gene: TRBV3-1/TRBV3-2
d_gene: .
abundance: .
j_gene: TRBJ1-2

CDR3aa: CASSFGITGNIQYF
CDR3nt: TGTGCCAGCAGCTTCGGTATCACAGGGAACATTCAGTACTTC
v_gene: TRBV7-3
d_gene: .
abundance: .
j_gene: TRBJ2-4

CDR3aa: CASSLSAGQTEAFF
CDR3nt: TGTGCCAGCAGTTTATCAGCGGGACAAACTGAAGCTTTCTTT
v_gene: TRBV27
d_gene: .
abundance: .
j_gene: TRBJ1-1